The clone carrying this T cell receptor (beta chain) was seen only a few times. Tumor or blood genomic DNA was sequenced, with inputs of about 616 ng to 6,500 ng. This sample was included in a study of T cells in tumors after PD-1 blockade. V was shortened by 4 bases and J by 6 bases, with 6 bases between the two germline ends. The CDR3 runs to 10 residues. Germline values: CDR1 SQVTM, CDR2 ANQGSEA. Here immunoSEQ multiplex PCR was the method, and the copy in TCRdb shows in-frame clones only, minus some. The sample yields 55,000 to 70,000 clones, about 82% seen once. The chain recombines TRBV29-1 with TRBJ1-1; D might be TRBD1 (5 bases). This sequence was found in a human donor with basal cell carcinoma. The sample in question was PBMCs, obtained before anti-PD-1 treatment. In DNA form, the CDR3 reads TGCAGCGTTGTGGGGGCTGAAGCTTTCTTT. It specifies CSVVGAEAFF.